This T cell receptor (beta chain) appears in the sequencing data of a study of T-cell reconstitution after alpha-beta-depleted transplantation in children. Using unique molecular identifiers, the investigators prepared the TCRbeta library. A single record per CDR3 protein comes from TCRdb applying MiXCR to the PCR reads. The sample records a few hundred thousand distinct CDR3 sequences, approximately 20% being singletons. This clonotype was counted ten times or more. Germline CDR1 is SQVTM and CDR2 is ANQGSEA. This CDR3 spans 13 amino acids. The V segment lost 6 bases and the J segment 5 bases; nucleotides outside the gene matches: 7.

Material: PBMCs from the stem cell graft donor, obtained from the stem cell graft. The receptor was derived from a human donor who donated a stem cell graft to a child with acute myeloid leukemia. This sequence joins TRBV29-1 and TRBJ2-3; 8 bases map to TRBD1. CDR3 region: CSVPGQAVDTQYF. The CDR3 DNA reads as TGCAGCGTCCCGGGACAGGCCGTAGATACGCAGTATTTT.